This T cell receptor beta chain was captured in a study of T cell responses to AZD1222 COVID-19 vaccine. Comments on this clone: Its target is unknown.

Assay: immunoSEQ multiplex PCR; the TCRdb copy retains only in-frame clones and omits some. The data show approximately 150,000 clones, with roughly 91% seen just once and less than 6.5% held by the top ten. J gave up 7 bases and V 4 bases, and 4 bases lay outside the gene matches. The CDR3 length is 14 residues. Germline V gene lookup returns CDR1 SGHRS and CDR2 YFSETQ. General study findings and limits: A rise in Spike-specific TCR breadth and depth followed two AZD1222 doses. Donors were largely white British and mainly female; clonal diversity was possibly underestimated. Nearly half of the spike-specific TCRs reportedly recognize variant regions that carry no mutations.

Sequencing was performed on peripheral blood, taken 28 days after the second AZD1222 dose. This sequence originates from an adult who received the AZD1222 COVID-19 vaccine. This rearrangement joins TRBV5-1 to TRBJ2-1; 11 bases are a match to TRBD2. The CDR3 DNA reads as TGCGCCAGCAGCCCGGGGACTAGCGGTAATGAGCAGTTCTTC. The encoded protein is CASSPGTSGNEQFF. Complete variable domain (other parts from reference TRBV5-1 and TRBJ2-1): KAGVTQTPRYLIKTRGQQVTLSCSPISGHRSVSWYQQTPGQGLQFLFEYFSETQRNKGNFPGRFSGRQFSNSRSEMNVSTLELGDSALYLCASSPGTSGNEQFFGPGTRLTVL.